These 7 T cell receptor beta chains share one sample of origin, sequenced in a study of shared clonotypes between healthy human individuals. Here immunoSEQ multiplex PCR was the method, and the copy in TCRdb shows in-frame clones only, minus some. The table shows approximately 2.1 million clones, with approximately 93% occurring only once. Sequenced: naive CD4+ T cells from PBMCs. The subset: CD45RA+ positively selected. Receptor source: a man younger than 35 in good health. Some clones in this sample may be carry-over from other donors' samples.

The V and J genes are TRBV11-3 and TRBJ2-7, with D tentatively TRBD2 (5 bases). The germline V gene has CDR1 SGHNT and CDR2 YENEEA. V was shortened by 5 bases and J by 4 bases, with 12 bases between the two germline ends. The CDR3 runs 13 residues. The CDR3 DNA follows: TGTGCCAGCAGCGGGAACCCGGGGTACGAGCAGTACTTC. It encodes CASSGNPGYEQYF.

The chain employs TRBV5-1 and TRBJ2-7, with a weak D call TRBD1 (7 bases). Germline CDR1 and CDR2: SGHRS and YFSETQ. This CDR3 contains 15 residues. Trimming pared 2 bases from V and 5 bases from J, leaving 17 bases between. The CDR3 sequence: CASSFVARGADEQYF. In DNA form, the CDR3 reads TGCGCCAGCAGCTTCGTTGCCAGGGGGGCGGACGAGCAGTACTTC.

This chain connects TRBV4-3 to TRBJ2-3, with D unresolved. The CDR3 spans 15 residues. Germline V gives CDR1 LGHNA, CDR2 YSLEER. The ends were cut back, 0 bases at V and 3 bases at J, with 10 bases in the middle. The CDR3 loop reads CASSQDSWITDTQYF. In DNA form, the CDR3 reads TGCGCCAGCAGCCAAGATTCATGGATTACAGATACGCAGTATTTT.

This clone was counted a few times. The rearrangement links TRBV6-1 to TRBJ2-7; tentatively, D is TRBD2 (6 bases). The CDR3 spans 13 residues. Germline V gene sequence: CDR1 MNHNS, CDR2 SASEGT. V was cut by 9 bases and J by 2 bases, with 14 bases left in between. The CDR3 region has the DNA TGTGCCAGTAGCCGGGACTGGGCCTACGAGCAGTACTTC. Amino acids: CASSRDWAYEQYF.

The chain links TRBV28 to TRBJ1-4; tentatively, D is TRBD1 (6 bases). V shed 7 bases and J shed 7 bases, with 19 bases lying between them. This CDR3 spans 15 amino acids. Germline V gene sequence: CDR1 MDHEN, CDR2 SYDVKM. CDR3 protein: CASTLSGGLGEKLFF. CDR3 sequence (DNA): TGTGCCAGCACCCTAAGCGGGGGGCTGGGTGAAAAACTGTTTTTT.

The rearrangement links TRBV5-8 to TRBJ2-3; TRBD2 matches at 12 bases. The CDR3 covers 17 residues. CDR1 is SGHTS and CDR2 is YDEGEE in the germline V gene. Unmatched junction bases numbered 4, after V lost 0 bases and J lost 2 bases. The CDR3 spells CASSLGTSGVLTDTQYF. As DNA, the CDR3 is TGTGCCAGCAGCTTGGGGACTAGCGGGGTTCTCACAGATACGCAGTATTTT.

The CDR3, as DNA: TGTGCCAGCAGCGCCTCGACAGGGAACTCTGGAAACACCATATATTTT. This gives the protein CASSASTGNSGNTIYF. The rearrangement joins TRBV9 to TRBJ1-3, with 7 nucleotides matching TRBD1. The length of the CDR3 is 16 residues. Germline loops: CDR1 SGDLS, CDR2 YYNGEE. Trimming at V came to 3 bases and at J to 0 bases, leaving 6 bases not matched to a gene.